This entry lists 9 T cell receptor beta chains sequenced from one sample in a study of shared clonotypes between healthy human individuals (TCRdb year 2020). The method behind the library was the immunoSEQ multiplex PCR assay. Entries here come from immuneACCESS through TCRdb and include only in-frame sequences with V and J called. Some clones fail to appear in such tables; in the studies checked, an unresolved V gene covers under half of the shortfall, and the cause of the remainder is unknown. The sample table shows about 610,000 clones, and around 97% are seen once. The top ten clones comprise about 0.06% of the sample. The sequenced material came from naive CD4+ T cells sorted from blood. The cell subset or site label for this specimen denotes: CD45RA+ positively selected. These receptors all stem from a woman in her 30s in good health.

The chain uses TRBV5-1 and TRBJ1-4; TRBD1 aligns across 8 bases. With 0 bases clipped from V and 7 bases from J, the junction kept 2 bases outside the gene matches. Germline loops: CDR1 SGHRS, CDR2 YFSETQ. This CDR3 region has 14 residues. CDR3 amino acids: CASSLAGGGEKLFF. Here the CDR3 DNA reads TGCGCCAGCAGCTTGGCAGGGGGCGGTGAAAAACTGTTTTTT.

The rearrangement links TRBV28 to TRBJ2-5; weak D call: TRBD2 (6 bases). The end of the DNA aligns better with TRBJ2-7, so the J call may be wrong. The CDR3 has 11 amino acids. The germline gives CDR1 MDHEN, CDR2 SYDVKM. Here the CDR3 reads CASREIGEQYF. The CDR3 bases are TGTGCCAGCCGGGAGATCGGCGAGCAGTACTTC.

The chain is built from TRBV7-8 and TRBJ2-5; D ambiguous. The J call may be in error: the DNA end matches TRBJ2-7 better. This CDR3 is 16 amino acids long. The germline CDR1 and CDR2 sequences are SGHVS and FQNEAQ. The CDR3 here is CASSRRRRYVPYEQYF. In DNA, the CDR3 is TGTGCCAGCAGCCGCCGACGACGGTACGTCCCCTACGAGCAGTACTTC.

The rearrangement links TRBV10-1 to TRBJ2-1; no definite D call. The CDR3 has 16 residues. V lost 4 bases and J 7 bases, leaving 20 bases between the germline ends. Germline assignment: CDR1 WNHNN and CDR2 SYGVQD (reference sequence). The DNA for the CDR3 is TGCGCCAGCAGTGGAAGACAACGGCGTGGGATAAATGAGCAGTTCTTC. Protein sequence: CASSGRQRRGINEQFF.

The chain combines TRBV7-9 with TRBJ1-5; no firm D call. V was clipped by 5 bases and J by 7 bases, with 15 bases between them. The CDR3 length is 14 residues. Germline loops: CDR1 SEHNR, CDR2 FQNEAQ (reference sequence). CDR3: CASSLVGSYQPQHF. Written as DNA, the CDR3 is TGTGCCAGCAGCCTTGTGGGGAGCTACCAGCCCCAGCATTTT.

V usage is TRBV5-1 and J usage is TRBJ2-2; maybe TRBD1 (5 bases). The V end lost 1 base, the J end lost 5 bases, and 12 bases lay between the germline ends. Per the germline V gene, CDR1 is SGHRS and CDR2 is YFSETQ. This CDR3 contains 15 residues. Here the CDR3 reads CASSLSAGPTGELFF. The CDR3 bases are TGCGCCAGCAGCTTGTCGGCAGGGCCTACCGGGGAGCTGTTTTTT.

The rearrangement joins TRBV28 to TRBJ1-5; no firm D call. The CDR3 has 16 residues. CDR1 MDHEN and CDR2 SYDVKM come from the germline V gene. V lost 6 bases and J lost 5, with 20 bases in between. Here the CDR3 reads CASSPGYPKGDQPQHF. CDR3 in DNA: TGTGCCAGCAGCCCAGGTTACCCAAAGGGCGATCAGCCCCAGCATTTT.

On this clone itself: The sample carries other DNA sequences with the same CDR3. The CDR3: CASSQDLRDGEKLFF. DNA for the CDR3: TGCGCCAGCAGCCAAGATCTGAGGGACGGGGAAAAACTGTTTTTT. This chain connects TRBV4-1 to TRBJ1-4; possibly TRBD1 for D (5 bases). Germline-derived CDR1 and CDR2 are MGHRA and YSYEKL. There are 15 residues in the CDR3. Trimming took off 0 bases at V and 8 bases at J, with 13 bases between the two ends.

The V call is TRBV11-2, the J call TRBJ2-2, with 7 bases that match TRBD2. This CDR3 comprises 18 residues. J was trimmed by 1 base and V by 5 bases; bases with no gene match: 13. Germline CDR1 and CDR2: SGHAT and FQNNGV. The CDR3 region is CASSHTTWGGGNTGELFF. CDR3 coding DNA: TGTGCCAGCAGCCATACGACCTGGGGCGGGGGGAACACCGGGGAGCTGTTTTTT.